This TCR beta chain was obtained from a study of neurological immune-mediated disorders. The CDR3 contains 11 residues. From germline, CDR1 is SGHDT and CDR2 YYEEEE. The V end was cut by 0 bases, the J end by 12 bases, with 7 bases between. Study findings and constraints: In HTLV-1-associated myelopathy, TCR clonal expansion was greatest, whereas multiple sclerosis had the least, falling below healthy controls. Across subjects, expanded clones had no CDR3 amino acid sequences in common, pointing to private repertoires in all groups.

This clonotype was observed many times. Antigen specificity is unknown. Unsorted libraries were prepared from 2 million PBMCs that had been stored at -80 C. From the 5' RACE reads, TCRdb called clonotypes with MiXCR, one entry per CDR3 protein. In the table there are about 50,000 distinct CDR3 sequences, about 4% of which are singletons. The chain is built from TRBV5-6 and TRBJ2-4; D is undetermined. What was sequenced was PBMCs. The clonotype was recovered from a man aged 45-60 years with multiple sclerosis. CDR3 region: CASSLGGHQYF. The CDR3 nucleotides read TGTGCCAGCAGCTTGGGCGGTCATCAGTACTTC.